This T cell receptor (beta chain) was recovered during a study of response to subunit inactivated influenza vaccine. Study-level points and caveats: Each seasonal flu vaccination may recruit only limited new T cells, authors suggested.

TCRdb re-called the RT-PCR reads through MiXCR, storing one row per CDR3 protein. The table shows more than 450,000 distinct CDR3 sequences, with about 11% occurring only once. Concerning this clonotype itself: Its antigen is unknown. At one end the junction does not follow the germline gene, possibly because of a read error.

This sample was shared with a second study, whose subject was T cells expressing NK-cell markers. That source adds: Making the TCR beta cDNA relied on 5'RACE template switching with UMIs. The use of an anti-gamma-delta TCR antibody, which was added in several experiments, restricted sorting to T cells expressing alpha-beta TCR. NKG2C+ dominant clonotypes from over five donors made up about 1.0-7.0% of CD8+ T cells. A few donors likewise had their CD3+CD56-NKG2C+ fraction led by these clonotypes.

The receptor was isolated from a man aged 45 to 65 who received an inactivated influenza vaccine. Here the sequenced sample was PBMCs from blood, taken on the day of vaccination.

CDR3 region: CSSSLGTGLYEQYF. CDR3 bases: TGTTCCAGCAGCTTGGGGACAGGGTTATACGAGCAGTACTTC. V and J are TRBV7-8 and TRBJ2-7; 9 bases are a match to TRBD1. The CDR3 length is 14 residues. CDR1 is SGHVS and CDR2 is FQNEAQ in the germline V gene.